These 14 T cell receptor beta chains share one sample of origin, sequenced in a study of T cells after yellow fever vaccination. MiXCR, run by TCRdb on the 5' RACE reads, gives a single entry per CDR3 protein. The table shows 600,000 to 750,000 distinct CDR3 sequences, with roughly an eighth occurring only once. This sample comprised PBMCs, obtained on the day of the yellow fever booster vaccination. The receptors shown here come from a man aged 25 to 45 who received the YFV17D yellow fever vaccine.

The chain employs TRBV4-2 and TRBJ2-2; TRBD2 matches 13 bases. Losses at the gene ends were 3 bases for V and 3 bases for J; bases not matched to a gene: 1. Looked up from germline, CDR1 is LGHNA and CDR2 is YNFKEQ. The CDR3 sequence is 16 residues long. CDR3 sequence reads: CASSHGTSGDTGELFF. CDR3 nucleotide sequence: TGTGCCAGCAGCCACGGGACTAGCGGGGACACCGGGGAGCTGTTTTTT.

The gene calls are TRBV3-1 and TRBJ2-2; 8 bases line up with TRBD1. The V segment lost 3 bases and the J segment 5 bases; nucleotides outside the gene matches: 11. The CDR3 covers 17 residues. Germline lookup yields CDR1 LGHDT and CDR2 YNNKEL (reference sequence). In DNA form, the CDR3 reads TGTGCCAGCAGCCACTTTAAGGACAGGGAAGGAACCGGGGAGCTGTTTTTT. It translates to CASSHFKDREGTGELFF.

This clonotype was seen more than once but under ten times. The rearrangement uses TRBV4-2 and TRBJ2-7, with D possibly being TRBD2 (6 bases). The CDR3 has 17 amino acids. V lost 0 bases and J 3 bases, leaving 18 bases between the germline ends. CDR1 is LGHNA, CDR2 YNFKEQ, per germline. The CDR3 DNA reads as TGTGCCAGCAGCCAAGATTTTTTGGCTAGCGCTTTCTACGAGCAGTACTTC. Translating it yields CASSQDFLASAFYEQYF.

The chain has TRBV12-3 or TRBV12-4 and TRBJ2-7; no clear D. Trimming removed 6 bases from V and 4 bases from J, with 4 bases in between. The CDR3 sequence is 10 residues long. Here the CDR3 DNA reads TGTGCCAGCAGCTTTTACGAGCAGTACTTC. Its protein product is CASSFYEQYF.

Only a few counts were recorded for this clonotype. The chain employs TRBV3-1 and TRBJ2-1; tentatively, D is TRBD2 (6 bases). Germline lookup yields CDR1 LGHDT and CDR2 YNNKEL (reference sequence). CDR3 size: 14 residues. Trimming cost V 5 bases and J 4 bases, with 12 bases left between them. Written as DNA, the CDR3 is TGTGCCAGCAGCGACCCCGGGAGTTACAATGAGCAGTTCTTC. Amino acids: CASSDPGSYNEQFF.

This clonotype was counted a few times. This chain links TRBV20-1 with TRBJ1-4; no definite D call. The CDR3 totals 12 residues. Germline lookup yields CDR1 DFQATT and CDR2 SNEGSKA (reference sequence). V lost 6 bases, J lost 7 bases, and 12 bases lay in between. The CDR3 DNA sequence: TGCAGTGCCCAGTGGGGTAGTGAAAAACTGTTTTTT. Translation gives CSAQWGSEKLFF.

The CDR3: CASSQYIQETQYF. The CDR3 nucleotides are TGCGCCAGCAGCCAATACATTCAAGAGACCCAGTACTTC. The chain recombines TRBV4-3 with TRBJ2-5, with D unclear. Between the trimmed V and J ends, which lost 2 bases and 2 bases, there was a span of 6 bases. The CDR3 is 13 residues long. Germline V lookup: CDR1 LGHNA, CDR2 YSLEER.

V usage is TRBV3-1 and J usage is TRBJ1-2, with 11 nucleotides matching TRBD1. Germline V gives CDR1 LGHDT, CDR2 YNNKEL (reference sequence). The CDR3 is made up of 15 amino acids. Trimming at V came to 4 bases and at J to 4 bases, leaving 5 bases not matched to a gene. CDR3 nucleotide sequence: TGTGCCAGCAGCCCGAGGACAGGGGGCACCTATGGCTACACCTTC. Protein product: CASSPRTGGTYGYTF.

The CDR3 DNA is TGCGCCAGCAGCCAAGATCGTAGGCAGCCGGGGGGTGGGGAGACCCAGTACTTC. Translating it yields CASSQDRRQPGGGETQYF. The chain combines TRBV4-3 with TRBJ2-5; 7 nucleotides align to TRBD2. The length of the CDR3 is 18 residues. The J segment lost 5 bases and the V segment lost 0 bases, leaving 15 bases of the junction unmatched. Per germline, CDR1 LGHNA and CDR2 YSLEER.

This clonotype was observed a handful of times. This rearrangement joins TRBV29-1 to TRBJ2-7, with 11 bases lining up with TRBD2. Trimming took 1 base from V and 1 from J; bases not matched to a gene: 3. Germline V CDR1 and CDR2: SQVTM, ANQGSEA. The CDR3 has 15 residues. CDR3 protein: CSVEGTSGSSYEQYF. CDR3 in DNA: TGCAGCGTTGAAGGAACTAGCGGGAGTTCCTACGAGCAGTACTTC.

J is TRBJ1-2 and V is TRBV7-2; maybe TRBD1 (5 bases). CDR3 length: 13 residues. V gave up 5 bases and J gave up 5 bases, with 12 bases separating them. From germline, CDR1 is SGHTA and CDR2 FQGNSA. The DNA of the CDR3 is TGTGCCAGCAGCCCTAGTCAGGGTTATGGCTACACCTTC. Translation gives CASSPSQGYGYTF.

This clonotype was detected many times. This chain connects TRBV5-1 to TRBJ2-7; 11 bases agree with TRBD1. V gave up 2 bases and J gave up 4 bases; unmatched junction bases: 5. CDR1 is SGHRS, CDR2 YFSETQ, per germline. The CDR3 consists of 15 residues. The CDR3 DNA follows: TGCGCCAGCAGCTTAGACGGACAGGGGGCTTACGAGCAGTACTTC. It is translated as CASSLDGQGAYEQYF.

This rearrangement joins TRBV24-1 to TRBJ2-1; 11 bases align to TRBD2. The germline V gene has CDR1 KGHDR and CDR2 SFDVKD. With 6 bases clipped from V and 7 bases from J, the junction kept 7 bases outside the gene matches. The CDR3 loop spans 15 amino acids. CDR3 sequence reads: CATSTTSGSLNEQFF. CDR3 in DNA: TGTGCCACCAGTACCACTAGCGGGAGTTTAAATGAGCAGTTCTTC.

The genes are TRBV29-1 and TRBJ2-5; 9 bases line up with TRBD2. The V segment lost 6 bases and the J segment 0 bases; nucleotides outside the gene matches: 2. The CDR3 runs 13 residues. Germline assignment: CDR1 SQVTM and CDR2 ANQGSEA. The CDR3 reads CSVRLADQETQYF. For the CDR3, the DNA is TGCAGCGTGAGACTAGCGGACCAAGAGACCCAGTACTTC.